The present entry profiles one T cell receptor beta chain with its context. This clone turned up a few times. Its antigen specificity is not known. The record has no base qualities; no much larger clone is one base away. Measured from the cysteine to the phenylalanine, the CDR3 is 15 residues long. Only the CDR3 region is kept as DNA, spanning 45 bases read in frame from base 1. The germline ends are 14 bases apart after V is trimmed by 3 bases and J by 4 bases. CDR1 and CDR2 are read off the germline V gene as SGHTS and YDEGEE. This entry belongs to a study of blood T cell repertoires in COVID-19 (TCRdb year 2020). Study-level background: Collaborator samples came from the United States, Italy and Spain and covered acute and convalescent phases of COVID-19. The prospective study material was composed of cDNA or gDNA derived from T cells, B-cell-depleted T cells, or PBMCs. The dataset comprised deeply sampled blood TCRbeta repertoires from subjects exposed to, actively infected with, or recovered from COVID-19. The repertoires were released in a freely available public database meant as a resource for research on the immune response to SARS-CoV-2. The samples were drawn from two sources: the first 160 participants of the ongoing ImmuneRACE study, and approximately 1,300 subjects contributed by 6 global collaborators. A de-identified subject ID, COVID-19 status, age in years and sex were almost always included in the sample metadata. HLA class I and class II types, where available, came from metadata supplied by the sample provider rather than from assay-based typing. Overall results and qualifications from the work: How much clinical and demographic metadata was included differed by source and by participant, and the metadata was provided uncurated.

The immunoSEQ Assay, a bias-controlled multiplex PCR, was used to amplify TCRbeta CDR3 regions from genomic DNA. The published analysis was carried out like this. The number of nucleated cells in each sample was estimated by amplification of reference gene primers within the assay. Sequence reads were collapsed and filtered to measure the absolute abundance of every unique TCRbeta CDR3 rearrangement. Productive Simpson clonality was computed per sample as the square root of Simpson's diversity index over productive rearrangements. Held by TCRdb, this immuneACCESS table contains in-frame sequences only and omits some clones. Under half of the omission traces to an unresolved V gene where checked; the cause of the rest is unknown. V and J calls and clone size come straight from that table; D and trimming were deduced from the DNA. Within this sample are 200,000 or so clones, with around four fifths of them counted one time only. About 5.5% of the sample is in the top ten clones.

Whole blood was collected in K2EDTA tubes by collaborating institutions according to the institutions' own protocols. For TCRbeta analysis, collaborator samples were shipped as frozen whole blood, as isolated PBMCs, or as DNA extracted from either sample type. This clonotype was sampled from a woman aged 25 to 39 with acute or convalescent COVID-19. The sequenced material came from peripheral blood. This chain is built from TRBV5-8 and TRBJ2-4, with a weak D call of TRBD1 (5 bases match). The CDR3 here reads CASSSQDLRKNIQYF. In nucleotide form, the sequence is TGTGCCAGCAGCTCACAGGATTTGAGGAAAAACATTCAGTACTTC.